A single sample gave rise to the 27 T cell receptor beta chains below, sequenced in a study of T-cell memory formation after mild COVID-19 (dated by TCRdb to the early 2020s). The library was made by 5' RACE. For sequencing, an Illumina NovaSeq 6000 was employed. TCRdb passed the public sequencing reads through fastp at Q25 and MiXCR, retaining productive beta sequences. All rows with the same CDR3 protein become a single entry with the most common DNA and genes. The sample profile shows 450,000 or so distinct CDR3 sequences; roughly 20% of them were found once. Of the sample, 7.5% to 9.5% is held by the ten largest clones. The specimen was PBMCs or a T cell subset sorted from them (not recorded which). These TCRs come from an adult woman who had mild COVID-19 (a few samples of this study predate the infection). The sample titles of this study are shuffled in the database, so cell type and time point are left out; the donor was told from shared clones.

The CDR3 region is CATSDPGGPGETQYF. CDR3 nucleotide sequence: TGTGCCACCAGTGATCCGGGAGGCCCTGGCGAGACCCAGTACTTC. V gene TRBV24-1 combines with J gene TRBJ2-5; 7 positions match TRBD2. J gave up 5 bases and V 3 bases, and 8 bases lay outside the gene matches. Germline V gives CDR1 KGHDR, CDR2 SFDVKD. This CDR3 contains 15 residues.

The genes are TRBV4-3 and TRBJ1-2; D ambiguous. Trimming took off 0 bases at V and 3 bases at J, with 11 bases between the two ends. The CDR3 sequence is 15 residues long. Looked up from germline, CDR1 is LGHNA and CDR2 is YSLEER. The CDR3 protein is CASSQDRSGDYGYTF. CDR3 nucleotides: TGCGCCAGCAGCCAAGATCGCAGCGGGGACTATGGCTACACCTTC.

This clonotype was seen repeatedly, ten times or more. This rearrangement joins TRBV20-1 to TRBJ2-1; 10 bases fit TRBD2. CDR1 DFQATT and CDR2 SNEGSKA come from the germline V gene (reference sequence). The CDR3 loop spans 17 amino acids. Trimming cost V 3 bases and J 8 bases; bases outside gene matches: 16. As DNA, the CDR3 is TGCAGTGCTAGTCTCCTAGCGGGAGAAGCAGCGGCACATGAGCAGTTCTTC. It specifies CSASLLAGEAAAHEQFF.

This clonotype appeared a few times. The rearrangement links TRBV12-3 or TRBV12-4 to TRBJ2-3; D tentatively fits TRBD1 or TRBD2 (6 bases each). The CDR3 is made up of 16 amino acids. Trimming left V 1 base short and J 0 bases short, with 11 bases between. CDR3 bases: TGTGCCAGCAGTTTAGGAGGGGGGACTAGCACAGATACGCAGTATTTT. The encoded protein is CASSLGGGTSTDTQYF.

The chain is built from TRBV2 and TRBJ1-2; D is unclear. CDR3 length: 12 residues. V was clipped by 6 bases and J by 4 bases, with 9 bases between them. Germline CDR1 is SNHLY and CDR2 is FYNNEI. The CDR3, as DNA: TGTGCCAGCAGAGTTGGTCTCTATGGCTACACCTTC. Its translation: CASRVGLYGYTF.

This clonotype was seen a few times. The CDR3 DNA follows: TGCAGCGTTGAAGATCGGGGGGTAAGGGCTGAAGCTTTCTTT. Translated: CSVEDRGVRAEAFF. This chain connects TRBV29-1 to TRBJ1-1; D is possibly TRBD1 (5 bases). Germline values: CDR1 SQVTM, CDR2 ANQGSEA. CDR3 length equals 14 residues. V lost 0 bases and J 6 bases, leaving 14 bases between the germline ends.

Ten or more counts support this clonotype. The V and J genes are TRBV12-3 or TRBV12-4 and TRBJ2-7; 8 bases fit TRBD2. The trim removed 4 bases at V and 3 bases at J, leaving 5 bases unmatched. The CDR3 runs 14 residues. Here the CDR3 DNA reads TGTGCCAGCAGTTCAGGCGGGGGGCTCTACGAGCAGTACTTC. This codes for CASSSGGGLYEQYF.

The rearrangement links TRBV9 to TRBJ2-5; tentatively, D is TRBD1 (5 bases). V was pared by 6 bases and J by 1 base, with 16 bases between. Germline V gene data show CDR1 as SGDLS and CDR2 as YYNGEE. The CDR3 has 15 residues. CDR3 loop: CASTPTARAQETQYF. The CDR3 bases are TGTGCCAGCACTCCTACAGCCAGGGCCCAAGAGACCCAGTACTTC.

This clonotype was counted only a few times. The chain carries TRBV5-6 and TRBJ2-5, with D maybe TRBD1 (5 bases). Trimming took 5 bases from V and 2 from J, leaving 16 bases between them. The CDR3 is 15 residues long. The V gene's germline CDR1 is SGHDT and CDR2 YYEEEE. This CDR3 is CASSPLGGAQETQYF. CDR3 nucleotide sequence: TGTGCCAGCAGTCCCCTTGGTGGGGCTCAAGAGACCCAGTACTTC.

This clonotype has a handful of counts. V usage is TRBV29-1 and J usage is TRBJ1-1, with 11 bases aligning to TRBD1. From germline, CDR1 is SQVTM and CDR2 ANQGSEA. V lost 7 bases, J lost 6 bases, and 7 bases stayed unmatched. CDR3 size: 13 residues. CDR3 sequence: CSESPGQGAEAFF. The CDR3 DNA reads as TGCAGCGAGAGTCCGGGACAGGGGGCTGAAGCTTTCTTT.

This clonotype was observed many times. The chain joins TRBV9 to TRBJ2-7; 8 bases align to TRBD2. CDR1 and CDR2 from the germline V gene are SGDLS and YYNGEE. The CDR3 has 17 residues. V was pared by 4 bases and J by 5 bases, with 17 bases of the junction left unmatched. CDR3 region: CASSNRGRSGSPDEQYF. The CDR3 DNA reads TGTGCCAGCAGCAACCGGGGCCGGAGCGGGAGTCCTGACGAGCAGTACTTC.

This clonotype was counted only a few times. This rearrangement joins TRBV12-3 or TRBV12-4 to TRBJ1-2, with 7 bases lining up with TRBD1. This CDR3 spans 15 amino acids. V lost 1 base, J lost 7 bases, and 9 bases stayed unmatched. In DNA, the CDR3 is TGTGCCAGCAGTTTAGGCACAGGGGCCTTAGGTGGCTACACCTTC. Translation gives CASSLGTGALGGYTF.

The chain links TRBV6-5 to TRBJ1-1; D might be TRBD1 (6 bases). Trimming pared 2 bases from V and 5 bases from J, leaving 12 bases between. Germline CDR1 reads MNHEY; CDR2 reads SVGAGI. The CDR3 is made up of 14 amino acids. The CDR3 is CASSYRQETTEAFF. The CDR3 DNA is TGTGCCAGCAGTTACCGACAGGAGACGACTGAAGCTTTCTTT.

The CDR3 protein is CATSDPTDRATQETQYF. CDR3 in DNA: TGTGCCACCAGTGATCCCACGGACAGGGCGACCCAAGAGACCCAGTACTTC. The chain links TRBV24-1 to TRBJ2-5, with 8 nucleotides matching TRBD1. The CDR3 is made up of 17 amino acids. Germline CDR1 KGHDR, CDR2 SFDVKD. The V and J ends lost 3 bases and 1 base, in that order; junction bases with no gene match: 9.

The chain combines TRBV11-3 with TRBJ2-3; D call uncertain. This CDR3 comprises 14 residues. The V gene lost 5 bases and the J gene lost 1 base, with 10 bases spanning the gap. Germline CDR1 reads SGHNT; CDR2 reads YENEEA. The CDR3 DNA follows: TGTGCCAGCAGCCCTGTGGGCCGCACAGATACGCAGTATTTT. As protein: CASSPVGRTDTQYF.

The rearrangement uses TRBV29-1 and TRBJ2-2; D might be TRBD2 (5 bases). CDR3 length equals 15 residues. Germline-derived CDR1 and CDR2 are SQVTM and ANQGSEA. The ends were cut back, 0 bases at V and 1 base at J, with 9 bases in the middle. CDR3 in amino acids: CSVEEAGRNTGELFF. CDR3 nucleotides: TGCAGCGTTGAAGAGGCGGGTCGGAACACCGGGGAGCTGTTTTTT.

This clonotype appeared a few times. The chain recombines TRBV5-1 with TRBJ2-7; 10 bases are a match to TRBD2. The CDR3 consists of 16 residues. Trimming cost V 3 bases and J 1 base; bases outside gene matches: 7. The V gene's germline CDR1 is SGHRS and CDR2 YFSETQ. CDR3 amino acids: CASSSLAGGYSYEQYF. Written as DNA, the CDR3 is TGCGCCAGCAGCTCTTTAGCGGGAGGTTATTCCTACGAGCAGTACTTC.

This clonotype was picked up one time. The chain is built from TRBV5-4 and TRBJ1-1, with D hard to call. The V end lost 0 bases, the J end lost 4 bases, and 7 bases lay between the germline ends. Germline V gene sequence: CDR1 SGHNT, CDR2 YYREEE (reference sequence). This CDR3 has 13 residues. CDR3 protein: CASSLDGITEAFF. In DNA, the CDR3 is TGTGCCAGCAGCTTGGACGGTATCACTGAAGCTTTCTTT.

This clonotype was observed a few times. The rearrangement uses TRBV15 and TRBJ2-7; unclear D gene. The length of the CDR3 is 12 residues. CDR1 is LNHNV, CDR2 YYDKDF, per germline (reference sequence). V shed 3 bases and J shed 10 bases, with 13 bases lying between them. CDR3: CATSSAVSSQYF. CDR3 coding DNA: TGTGCCACCAGCAGCGCAGTGAGTTCCCAGTACTTC.

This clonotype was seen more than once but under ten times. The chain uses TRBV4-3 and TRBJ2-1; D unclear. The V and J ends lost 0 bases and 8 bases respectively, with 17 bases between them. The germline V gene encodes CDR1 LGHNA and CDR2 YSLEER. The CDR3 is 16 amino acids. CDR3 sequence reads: CASSQDQNGPSDEQFF. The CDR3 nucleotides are TGCGCCAGCAGCCAAGATCAAAATGGGCCCTCAGATGAGCAGTTCTTC.

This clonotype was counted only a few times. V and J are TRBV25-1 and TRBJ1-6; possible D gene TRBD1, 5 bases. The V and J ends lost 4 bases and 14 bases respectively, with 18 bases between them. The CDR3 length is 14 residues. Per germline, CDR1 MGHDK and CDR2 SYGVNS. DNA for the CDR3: TGTGCCAGCAGTGTGCCGGGACCTCTCAGCACCCTCCACTTT. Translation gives CASSVPGPLSTLHF.

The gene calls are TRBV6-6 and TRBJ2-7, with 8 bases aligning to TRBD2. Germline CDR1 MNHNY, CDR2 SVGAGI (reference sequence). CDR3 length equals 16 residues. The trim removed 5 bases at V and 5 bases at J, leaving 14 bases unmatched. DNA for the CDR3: TGTGCCAGCAGTCCTCGGTCTACCGGGACTAGTAACGAGCAGTACTTC. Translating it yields CASSPRSTGTSNEQYF.

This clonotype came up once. The CDR3 DNA reads as TGCAGTGCTTTATCCGGGACAGACCATGAAAAACTGTTTTTT. It encodes CSALSGTDHEKLFF. The J gene is TRBJ1-4, the V gene TRBV20-1; 7 bases are a match to TRBD1. V shed 5 bases, J shed 6 bases, and the junction held 9 bases outside the gene matches. The CDR3 sequence is 14 residues long. In germline, CDR1 is DFQATT, CDR2 SNEGSKA (reference sequence).

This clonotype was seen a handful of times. The CDR3 sequence: CASRPGGGEQYF. The CDR3 nucleotides are TGCGCCAGCAGGCCAGGGGGCGGCGAGCAGTACTTC. The chain is built from TRBV4-1 and TRBJ2-7, with 8 positions matching TRBD1. Germline-derived CDR1 and CDR2 are MGHRA and YSYEKL. The ends lost 6 bases at V and 6 bases at J; junction bases unmatched: 4. The CDR3 runs to 12 residues.

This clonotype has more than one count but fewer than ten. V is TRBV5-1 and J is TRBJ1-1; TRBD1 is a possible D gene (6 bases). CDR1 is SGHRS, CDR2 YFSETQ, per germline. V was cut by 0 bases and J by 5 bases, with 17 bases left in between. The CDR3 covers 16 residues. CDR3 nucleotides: TGCGCCAGCAGCTTGGCCTGGCAGGGGACTGGGACTGAAGCTTTCTTT. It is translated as CASSLAWQGTGTEAFF.

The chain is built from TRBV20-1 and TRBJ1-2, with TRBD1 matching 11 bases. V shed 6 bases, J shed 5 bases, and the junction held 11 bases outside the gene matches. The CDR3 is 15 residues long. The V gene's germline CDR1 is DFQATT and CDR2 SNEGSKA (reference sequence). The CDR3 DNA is TGCAGTGCGTGGGCCAGACGGGACAGGGGGTATGGCTACACCTTC. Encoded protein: CSAWARRDRGYGYTF.

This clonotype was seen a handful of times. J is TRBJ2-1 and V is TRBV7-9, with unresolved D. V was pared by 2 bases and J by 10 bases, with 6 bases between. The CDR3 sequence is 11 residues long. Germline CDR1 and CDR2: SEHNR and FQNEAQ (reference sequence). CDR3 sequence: CASSLPAEQFF. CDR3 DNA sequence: TGTGCCAGCAGCTTACCAGCGGAGCAGTTCTTC.